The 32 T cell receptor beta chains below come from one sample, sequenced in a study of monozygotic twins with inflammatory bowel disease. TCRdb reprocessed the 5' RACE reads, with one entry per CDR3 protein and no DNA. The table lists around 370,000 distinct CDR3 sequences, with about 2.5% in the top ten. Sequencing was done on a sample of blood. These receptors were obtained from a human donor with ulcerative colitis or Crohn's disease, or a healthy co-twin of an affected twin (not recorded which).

CDR3 region: CASSYSGVKGSGAGDTQYF. The chain employs TRBV6-5 and TRBJ2-3; the D gene TCRdb calls, TRBD1, cannot be checked with no DNA. CDR3 length: 19 amino acids. Germline V lookup: CDR1 MNHEY, CDR2 SVGAGI.

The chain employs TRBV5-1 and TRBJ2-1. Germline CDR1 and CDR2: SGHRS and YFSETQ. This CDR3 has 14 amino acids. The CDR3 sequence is CASSLTATYNEQFF.

CDR3 loop: CASSFQRNQPQHF. The V call is TRBV28, the J call TRBJ1-5. Germline V CDR1 and CDR2: MDHEN, SYDVKM. CDR3 size: 13 residues.

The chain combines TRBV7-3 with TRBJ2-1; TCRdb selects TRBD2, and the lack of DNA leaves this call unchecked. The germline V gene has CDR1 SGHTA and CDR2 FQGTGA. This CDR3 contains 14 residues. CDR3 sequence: CASSPPSGGDEQFF.

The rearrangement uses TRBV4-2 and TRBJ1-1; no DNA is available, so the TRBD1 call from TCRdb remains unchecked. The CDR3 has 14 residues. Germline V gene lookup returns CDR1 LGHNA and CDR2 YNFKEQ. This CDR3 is CASSQETGLTEAFF.

This CDR3 is CASNVDRTGISTDTQYF. The chain recombines TRBV9 with TRBJ2-3; TCRdb's assignment of TRBD1 cannot be checked, as there is no DNA. CDR3 length equals 17 residues. Germline loops: CDR1 SGDLS, CDR2 YYNGEE.

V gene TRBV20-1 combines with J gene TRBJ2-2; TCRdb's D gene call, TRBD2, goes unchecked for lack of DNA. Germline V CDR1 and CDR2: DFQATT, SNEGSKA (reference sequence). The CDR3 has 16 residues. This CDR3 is CSARAPQRGNTGELFF.

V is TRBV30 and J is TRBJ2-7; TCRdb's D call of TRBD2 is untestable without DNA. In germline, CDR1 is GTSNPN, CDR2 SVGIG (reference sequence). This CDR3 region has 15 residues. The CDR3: CAWGLAGAERSEQYF. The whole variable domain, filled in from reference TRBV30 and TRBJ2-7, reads SQTIHQWPATLVQPVGSPLSLECTVEGTSNPNLYWYRQAAGRGLQLLFYSVGIGQISSEVPQNLSASRPQDRQFILSSKKLLLSDSGFYLCAWGLAGAERSEQYFGPGTRLTVT.

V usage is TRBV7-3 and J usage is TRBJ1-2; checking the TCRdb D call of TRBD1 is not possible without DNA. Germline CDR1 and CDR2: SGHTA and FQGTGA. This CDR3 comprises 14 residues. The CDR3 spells CASSSATGEGGYTF.

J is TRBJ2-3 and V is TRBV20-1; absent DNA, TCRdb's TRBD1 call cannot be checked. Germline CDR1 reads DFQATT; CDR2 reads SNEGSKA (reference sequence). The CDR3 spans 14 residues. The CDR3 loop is CSVGGGAPPDTQYF.

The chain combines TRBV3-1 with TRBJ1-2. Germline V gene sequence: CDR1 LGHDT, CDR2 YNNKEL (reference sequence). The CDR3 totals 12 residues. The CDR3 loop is CASSQDHEGYTF.

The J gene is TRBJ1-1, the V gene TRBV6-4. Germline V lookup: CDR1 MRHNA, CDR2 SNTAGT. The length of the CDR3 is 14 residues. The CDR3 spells CASSDSGETTEAFF.

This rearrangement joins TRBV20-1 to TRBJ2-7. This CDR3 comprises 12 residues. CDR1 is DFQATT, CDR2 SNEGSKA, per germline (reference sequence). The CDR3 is CSAGGLSYEQYF.

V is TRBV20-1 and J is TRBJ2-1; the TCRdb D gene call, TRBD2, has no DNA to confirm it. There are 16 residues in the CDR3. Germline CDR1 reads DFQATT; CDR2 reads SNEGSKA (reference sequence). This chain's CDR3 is CSARPRLAGRINEQFF.

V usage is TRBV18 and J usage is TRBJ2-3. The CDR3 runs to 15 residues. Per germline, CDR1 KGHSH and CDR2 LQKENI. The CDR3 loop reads CASSPVGVGTDTQYF.

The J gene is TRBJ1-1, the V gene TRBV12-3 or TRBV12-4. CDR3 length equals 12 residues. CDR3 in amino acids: CASSLKDVEAFF.

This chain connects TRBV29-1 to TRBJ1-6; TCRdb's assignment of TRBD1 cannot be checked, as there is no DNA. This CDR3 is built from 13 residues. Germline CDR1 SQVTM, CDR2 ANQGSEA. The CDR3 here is CSAGQGPNSPLHF.

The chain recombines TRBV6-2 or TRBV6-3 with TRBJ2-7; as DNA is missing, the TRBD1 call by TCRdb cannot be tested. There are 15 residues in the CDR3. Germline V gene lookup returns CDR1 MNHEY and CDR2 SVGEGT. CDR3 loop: CASSYGASPSYEQYF.

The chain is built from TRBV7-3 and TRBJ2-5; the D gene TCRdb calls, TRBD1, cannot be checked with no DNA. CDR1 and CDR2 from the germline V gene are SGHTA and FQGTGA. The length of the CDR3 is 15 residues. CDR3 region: CASSLRKGEMETQYF.

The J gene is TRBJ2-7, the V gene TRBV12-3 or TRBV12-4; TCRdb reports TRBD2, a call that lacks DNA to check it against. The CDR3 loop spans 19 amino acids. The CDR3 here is CASSLLSLRASVVSYEQYF.

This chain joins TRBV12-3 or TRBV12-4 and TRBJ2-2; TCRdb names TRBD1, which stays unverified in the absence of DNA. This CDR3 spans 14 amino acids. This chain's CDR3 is CASRSGTQTGELFF.

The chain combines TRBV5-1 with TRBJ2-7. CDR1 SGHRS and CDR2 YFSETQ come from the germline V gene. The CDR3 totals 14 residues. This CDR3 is CASSLTSTSYEQYF.

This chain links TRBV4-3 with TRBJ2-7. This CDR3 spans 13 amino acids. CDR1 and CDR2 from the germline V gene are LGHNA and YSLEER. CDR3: CASSPLVAHEQYF.

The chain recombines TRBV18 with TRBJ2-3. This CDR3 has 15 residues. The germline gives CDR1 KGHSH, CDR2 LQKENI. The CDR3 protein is CASSPGSGSTDTQYF.

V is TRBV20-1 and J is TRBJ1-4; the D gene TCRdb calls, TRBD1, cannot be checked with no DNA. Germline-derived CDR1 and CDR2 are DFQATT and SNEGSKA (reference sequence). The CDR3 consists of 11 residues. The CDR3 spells CSARSQGKLFF.

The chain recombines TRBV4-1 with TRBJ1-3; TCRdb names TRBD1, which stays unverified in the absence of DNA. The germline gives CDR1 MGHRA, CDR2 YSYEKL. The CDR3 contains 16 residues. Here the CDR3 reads CASSHGGQIPGNTIYF.

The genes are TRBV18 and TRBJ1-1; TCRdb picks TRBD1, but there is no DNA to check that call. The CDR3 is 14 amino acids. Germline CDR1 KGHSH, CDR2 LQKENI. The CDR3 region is CASSPRPEFTEAFF.

The CDR3 reads CASSLVRLAGRNEQFF. The gene calls are TRBV11-2 and TRBJ2-1; TCRdb's D call, TRBD2, is unchecked because there is no DNA. CDR3 length: 16 amino acids. CDR1 and CDR2 (germline): SGHAT, FQNNGV.

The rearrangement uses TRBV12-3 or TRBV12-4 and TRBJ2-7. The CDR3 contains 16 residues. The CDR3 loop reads CASSLLLGQGSYEQYF.

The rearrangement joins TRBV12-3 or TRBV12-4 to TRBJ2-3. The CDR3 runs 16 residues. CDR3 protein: CASREDRNPYLYTQYF.

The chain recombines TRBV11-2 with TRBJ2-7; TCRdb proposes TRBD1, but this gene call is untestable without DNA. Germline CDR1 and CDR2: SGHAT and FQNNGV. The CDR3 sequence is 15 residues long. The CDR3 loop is CASSQGQIRNYEQYF. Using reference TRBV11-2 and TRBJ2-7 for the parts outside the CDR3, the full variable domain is EAGVAQSPRYKIIEKRQSVAFWCNPISGHATLYWYQQILGQGPKLLIQFQNNGVVDDSQLPKDRFSAERLKGVDSTLKIQPAKLEDSAVYLCASSQGQIRNYEQYFGPGTRLTVT.

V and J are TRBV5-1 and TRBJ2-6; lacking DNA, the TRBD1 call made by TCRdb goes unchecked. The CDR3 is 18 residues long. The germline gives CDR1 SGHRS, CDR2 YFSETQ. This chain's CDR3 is CASSLAIVGTARWNVLTF.